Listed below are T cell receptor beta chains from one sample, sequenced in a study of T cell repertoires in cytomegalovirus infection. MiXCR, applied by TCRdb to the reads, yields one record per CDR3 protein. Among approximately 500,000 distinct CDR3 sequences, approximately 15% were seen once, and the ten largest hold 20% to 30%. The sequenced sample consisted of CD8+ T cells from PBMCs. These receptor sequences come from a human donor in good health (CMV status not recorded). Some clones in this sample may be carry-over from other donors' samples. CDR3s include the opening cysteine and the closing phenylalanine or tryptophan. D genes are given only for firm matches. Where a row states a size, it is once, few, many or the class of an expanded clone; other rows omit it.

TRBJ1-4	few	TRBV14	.	TGTGCCAGCAGCCAAGGGGGGGCCGAAAAACTGTTTTTT	CASSQGGAEKLFF
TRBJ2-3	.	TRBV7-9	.	TGTGCCAGCAGCTTATTCCCCCCCCCGGACCTGGTCACAGATACGCAGTATTTT	CASSLFPPPDLVTDTQYF
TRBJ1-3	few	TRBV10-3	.	TGTGCCAAGCTGGGACGCCATAACACCATATATTTT	CAKLGRHNTIYF
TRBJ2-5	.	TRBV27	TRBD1	TGTGCCAGCAGTTCCCGGGACAGACTTGGCGAGACCCAGTACTTC	CASSSRDRLGETQYF
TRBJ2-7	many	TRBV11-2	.	TGTGCCAGCAGCTTAACGGACGAGGACAGAATTTACGAGCAGTACTTC	CASSLTDEDRIYEQYF
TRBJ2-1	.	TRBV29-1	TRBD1	TGCAGCGTTGAAGGGGAAGGGGACAGAGACAATGAGCAGTTCTTC	CSVEGEGDRDNEQFF
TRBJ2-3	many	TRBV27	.	TGTGCCAGCAGTTTATCGGCGGGCTTCACAGATACGCAGTATTTT	CASSLSAGFTDTQYF
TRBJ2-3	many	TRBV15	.	TGTGCCACCAGCAGAAGGGCCGAACGCACAGATACGCAGTATTTT	CATSRRAERTDTQYF
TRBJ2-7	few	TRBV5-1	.	TGCGCCAGCAGTGCCGACAGCCCCTACGAGCAGTACTTC	CASSADSPYEQYF
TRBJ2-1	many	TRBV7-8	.	TGTGCCAGCAGCCTCAACCCCGAGGACAATGAGCAGTTCTTC	CASSLNPEDNEQFF
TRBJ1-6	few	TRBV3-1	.	TGTGCCAGCAGCCAAGACAGCAGGGGATTTGTCGCCTATAATTCACCCCTCCACTTT	CASSQDSRGFVAYNSPLHF
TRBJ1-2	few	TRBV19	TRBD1	TGTGCCAGTTGGGACAGGGGGCTAGATGGCTACACCTTC	CASWDRGLDGYTF
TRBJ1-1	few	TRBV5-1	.	TGCGCCAGCAGCTTGTCACAGGCCCGCGTGGTCACTGAAGCTTTCTTT	CASSLSQARVVTEAFF
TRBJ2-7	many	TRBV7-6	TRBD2	TGTGCCAGCAGCCGACTAGCAGATCTTAGAGAGCAGTACTTC	CASSRLADLREQYF
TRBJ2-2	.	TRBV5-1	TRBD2	TGCGCCAGCAGCTTGACTAGCGGGAGGACAAACACCGGGGAGCTGTTTTTT	CASSLTSGRTNTGELFF
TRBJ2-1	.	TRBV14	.	TGTGCCAGCAGCCAAGTCTCCAACTTTCTCGGCAATGAGCAGTTCTTC	CASSQVSNFLGNEQFF
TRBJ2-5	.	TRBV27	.	TGTGCCAGCAGTAAAGGGACGGGGACCCAGTACTTC	CASSKGTGTQYF
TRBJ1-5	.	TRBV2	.	TGTGCCAGCACCTCAGATTATAGCAATCAGCCCCAGCATTTT	CASTSDYSNQPQHF
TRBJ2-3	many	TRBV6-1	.	TGTGCCAGCAGTGAACTGAGGACTCTGACTGGCACAGATACGCAGTATTTT	CASSELRTLTGTDTQYF
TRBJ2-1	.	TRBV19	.	TGTGCCAGTAGTTGGGCAGGGCGAAAGTTCTTC	CASSWAGRKFF
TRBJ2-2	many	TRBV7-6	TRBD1	TGTGCCAGCAGCTTGTTCCGGACAGGCGCGAACACCGGGGAGCTGTTTTTT	CASSLFRTGANTGELFF
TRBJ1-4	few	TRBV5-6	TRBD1	TGTGCCAGCACCCAAAAACCGGGACAGCACAATGAAAAACTGTTTTTT	CASTQKPGQHNEKLFF
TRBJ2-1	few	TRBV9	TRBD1	TGTGCCAGCAGCCCCCCCCTTTGGACAGGGGAAATCTACAATGAGCAGTTCTTC	CASSPPLWTGEIYNEQFF
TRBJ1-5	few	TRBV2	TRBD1	TGTGCCAGCAGTCGCATACCGGGACAGGGGGCTCAGCCCCAGCATTTT	CASSRIPGQGAQPQHF
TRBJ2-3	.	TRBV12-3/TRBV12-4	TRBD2	TGTGCCAGCAGGGTAAGCGGGAGACGGACAGATACGCAGTATTTT	CASRVSGRRTDTQYF
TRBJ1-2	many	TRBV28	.	TGTGCCAGCACCCCTCTTACGGGAGCTGGTGGCTACACCTTC	CASTPLTGAGGYTF
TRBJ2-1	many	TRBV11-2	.	TGTGCCAGCAGCAGGGGTACCTACAATGAGCAGTTCTTC	CASSRGTYNEQFF
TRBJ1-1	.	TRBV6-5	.	TGTGCCAGCAGTTACTCGAGGTGGTGGCAGGGTTTGAACACTGAAGCTTTCTTT	CASSYSRWWQGLNTEAFF
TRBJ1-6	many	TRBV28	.	TGTGCCAGCAGTTGGACCACCAGCTCCTATAATTCACCCCTCCACTTT	CASSWTTSSYNSPLHF
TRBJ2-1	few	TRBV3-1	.	TGTGCCAGCAGCCAATCCGGGACAGAGCAGTTCTTC	CASSQSGTEQFF
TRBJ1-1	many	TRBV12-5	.	TGTGCTAGTGGTTTCATGACGGAGAACACTGAAGCTTTCTTT	CASGFMTENTEAFF
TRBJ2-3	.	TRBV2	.	TGTGCCAGCAGTCCCCCAAGGCCAGATACGCAGTATTTT	CASSPPRPDTQYF
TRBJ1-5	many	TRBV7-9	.	TGTGCCAGCAGCCTCGCAGGGTACAATCAGCCCCAGCATTTT	CASSLAGYNQPQHF
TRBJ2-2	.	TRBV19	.	TGTGCCAGTAGGAATTGGACCTTCACCGGGGAGCTGTTTTTT	CASRNWTFTGELFF
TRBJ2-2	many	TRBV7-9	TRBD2	TGTGCCAGCAGCTTAACTAGCGGGAGCAGCACCGGGGAGCTGTTTTTT	CASSLTSGSSTGELFF
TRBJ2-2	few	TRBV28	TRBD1	TGTGCCAGCAGTAACCGGGACAGGGGCGAGGACACCGGGGAGCTGTTTTTT	CASSNRDRGEDTGELFF
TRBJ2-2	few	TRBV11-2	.	TGTGCCAGCAGCCTCTTCCCCGGGGAGCTGTTTTTT	CASSLFPGELFF
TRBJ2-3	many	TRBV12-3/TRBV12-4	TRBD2	TGTGCCAGCATCCCGGGACTAGCGGGGGAGGGATGGACAGATACGCAGTATTTT	CASIPGLAGEGWTDTQYF
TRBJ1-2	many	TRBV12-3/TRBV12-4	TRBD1	TGTGCCAGCAGTGGACCCAGGACAGGGGAAGTCTATGGCTACACCTTC	CASSGPRTGEVYGYTF